Listed below are T cell receptor beta chains from one sample, sequenced in a study of shared clonotypes between healthy human individuals. The protocol was immunoSEQ multiplex PCR, while the TCRdb copy is restricted to in-frame clones and leaves out a portion. This sample has around 430,000 clones, with roughly three quarters found just once. The sample comprised PBMCs. The source of these receptors is a woman aged 40 to 49 in good health. Some clones in this sample may be carry-over from other donors' samples. Each CDR3 is given with its conserved first and last residue. A D gene is named only where the DNA matches it firmly. Expanded clones get a size class; other rows say once, few or many, or leave the size out.

v_gene: TRBV18; j_gene: TRBJ1-2; abundance: few; d_gene: TRBD1; CDR3nt: TGTGCCAGCTCACCACAGGGGTCAGGGGGCTCCTATGGCTACACCTTC; CDR3aa: CASSPQGSGGSYGYTF
v_gene: TRBV11-3; j_gene: TRBJ2-7; abundance: .; d_gene: .; CDR3nt: TGTGCCAGCAGCTCGGACCTTGGGCGCGAGCAGTACTTC; CDR3aa: CASSSDLGREQYF
v_gene: TRBV18; j_gene: TRBJ1-5; abundance: few; d_gene: .; CDR3nt: TGTGCCAGCTCACCAAGAACGGGCAATCAGCCCCAGCATTTT; CDR3aa: CASSPRTGNQPQHF
v_gene: TRBV6-1; j_gene: TRBJ1-2; abundance: .; d_gene: .; CDR3nt: TGTGCCAGCGAACGCAGGGGCGAAAATGGCTACACCTTC; CDR3aa: CASERRGENGYTF
v_gene: TRBV4-2; j_gene: TRBJ2-7; abundance: many; d_gene: .; CDR3nt: TGTGCCAGCAGCCAAGCGCTTCAGACTACCTACGAGCAGTACTTC; CDR3aa: CASSQALQTTYEQYF
v_gene: TRBV5-4; j_gene: TRBJ2-2; abundance: few; d_gene: .; CDR3nt: TGTGCCAGCAGCTTCACTAGTGGGAACACCGGGGAGCTGTTTTTT; CDR3aa: CASSFTSGNTGELFF
v_gene: TRBV30; j_gene: TRBJ2-7; abundance: .; d_gene: .; CDR3nt: TGTGCCTGGGCTATTTACTCCTACGAGCAGTACTTC; CDR3aa: CAWAIYSYEQYF
v_gene: TRBV10-2; j_gene: TRBJ1-1; abundance: .; d_gene: .; CDR3nt: TGCGCCAGCAGGAACATGAACACTGAAGCTTTCTTT; CDR3aa: CASRNMNTEAFF
v_gene: TRBV7-8; j_gene: TRBJ1-5; abundance: .; d_gene: .; CDR3nt: TGTGCCAGCAGCTCCTATCAGGGGTATCAGCCCCAGCATTTT; CDR3aa: CASSSYQGYQPQHF
v_gene: TRBV4-1; j_gene: TRBJ1-4; abundance: .; d_gene: TRBD1; CDR3nt: TGCGCCAGCAGCCAAGGACAGGGGGCGCAGGAAAAACTGTTTTTT; CDR3aa: CASSQGQGAQEKLFF
v_gene: TRBV10-3; j_gene: TRBJ2-1; abundance: .; d_gene: TRBD1; CDR3nt: TGTGCCATCAGCCCTACCGCGGACAGGTACAATGAGCAGTTCTTC; CDR3aa: CAISPTADRYNEQFF
v_gene: TRBV25-1; j_gene: TRBJ1-1; abundance: once; d_gene: .; CDR3nt: TGTGCCAGCAGTTGGGATACTGAAGCTTTCTTT; CDR3aa: CASSWDTEAFF
v_gene: TRBV7-8; j_gene: TRBJ2-1; abundance: .; d_gene: TRBD2; CDR3nt: TGTGCCAGCCATAAAGGCATTACGGGGGGTGATCGGTTCTTC; CDR3aa: CASHKGITGGDRFF
v_gene: TRBV29-1; j_gene: TRBJ2-7; abundance: .; d_gene: .; CDR3nt: TGCAGCGTGTCCGGGACTCCTAGCTCCTACGAGCAGTACTTC; CDR3aa: CSVSGTPSSYEQYF
v_gene: TRBV6-6; j_gene: TRBJ1-5; abundance: .; d_gene: .; CDR3nt: TGTGCCAGCAGTCCCTCGAATAGCAATCAGCCCCAGCATTTT; CDR3aa: CASSPSNSNQPQHF
v_gene: TRBV19; j_gene: TRBJ2-2; abundance: .; d_gene: .; CDR3nt: TGTGCCAGTACCCCAAACGCGGTCACCGGGGAGCTGTTTTTT; CDR3aa: CASTPNAVTGELFF
v_gene: TRBV5-1; j_gene: TRBJ2-7; abundance: .; d_gene: .; CDR3nt: TGCGCCAGCAGCTTGGGTGGGGGTGCGACGTCCTACGAGCAGTACTTC; CDR3aa: CASSLGGGATSYEQYF
v_gene: TRBV6-5; j_gene: TRBJ2-1; abundance: .; d_gene: .; CDR3nt: TGTGCCAGCAACTTAGCAGGATCCTACAATGAGCAGTTCTTC; CDR3aa: CASNLAGSYNEQFF
v_gene: TRBV11-1; j_gene: TRBJ2-7; abundance: .; d_gene: .; CDR3nt: TGTGCCAGCAGCTTAGTGGGAGAACCTGGCTACGAGCAGTACTTC; CDR3aa: CASSLVGEPGYEQYF
v_gene: TRBV6-4; j_gene: TRBJ1-1; abundance: once; d_gene: .; CDR3nt: TGTGCCAGCAGTGTCCCGGGGGCAGTAGACACTGAAGCTTTCTTT; CDR3aa: CASSVPGAVDTEAFF
v_gene: TRBV28; j_gene: TRBJ2-7; abundance: once; d_gene: .; CDR3nt: TGTGCCAGCAGTTTGCCCACAGACGGCCTAGGCTACGAGCAGTACTTC; CDR3aa: CASSLPTDGLGYEQYF
v_gene: TRBV6-5; j_gene: TRBJ2-1; abundance: .; d_gene: .; CDR3nt: TGTGCCAGCAGTTTAGGGGTTAAGCAGTTCTTC; CDR3aa: CASSLGVKQFF
v_gene: TRBV30; j_gene: TRBJ2-7; abundance: .; d_gene: .; CDR3nt: TGTGCCTGGAGTGGAGGGTATGCGTACGAGCAGTACTTC; CDR3aa: CAWSGGYAYEQYF
v_gene: TRBV18; j_gene: TRBJ1-1; abundance: .; d_gene: TRBD1; CDR3nt: TGTGCCAGCTCACCTACAGGGGGAGGGACTGAAGCTTTCTTT; CDR3aa: CASSPTGGGTEAFF
v_gene: TRBV7-8; j_gene: TRBJ1-5; abundance: .; d_gene: .; CDR3nt: TGTGCCAGCAGCAAGAGGCCAACGGGGGTTGCCAATCAGCCCCAGCATTTT; CDR3aa: CASSKRPTGVANQPQHF
v_gene: TRBV28; j_gene: TRBJ1-2; abundance: .; d_gene: .; CDR3nt: TGTGCCAGCCATACTCTCGGTTTGGGTGGCTACACCTTC; CDR3aa: CASHTLGLGGYTF
v_gene: TRBV30; j_gene: TRBJ2-7; abundance: .; d_gene: .; CDR3nt: TGTGCCTGGAGGGGGGGACAGAAGTACTACGAGCAGTACTTC; CDR3aa: CAWRGGQKYYEQYF
v_gene: TRBV6-5; j_gene: TRBJ1-1; abundance: .; d_gene: .; CDR3nt: TGTGCCAGCAGTTACTCCGGGCAGGGTGAAGCTTTCTTT; CDR3aa: CASSYSGQGEAFF
v_gene: TRBV5-1; j_gene: TRBJ2-1; abundance: once; d_gene: TRBD1; CDR3nt: TGCGCCAGCAGTGTGCTGGGACAGGGAAGCTCCTACAATGAGCAGTTCTTC; CDR3aa: CASSVLGQGSSYNEQFF
v_gene: TRBV27; j_gene: TRBJ1-2; abundance: .; d_gene: .; CDR3nt: TGTGCCAGCAGTGCCCTAGAGGGGCGCGGCTATGGCTACACCTTC; CDR3aa: CASSALEGRGYGYTF
v_gene: TRBV19; j_gene: TRBJ2-1; abundance: .; d_gene: TRBD2; CDR3nt: TGTGCCAGTAGTATAGCCGGGAGGACGAATGAGCAGTTCTTC; CDR3aa: CASSIAGRTNEQFF
v_gene: TRBV28; j_gene: TRBJ1-2; abundance: .; d_gene: .; CDR3nt: TGTGCCAGCAGTTTAGGTCCAACTTGGGGCTACACCTTC; CDR3aa: CASSLGPTWGYTF
v_gene: TRBV9; j_gene: TRBJ2-5; abundance: .; d_gene: TRBD2; CDR3nt: TGTGCCAGCAGCGTAGGGGTCGGGCTAGCGGGAATCCAAGAGACCCAGTACTTC; CDR3aa: CASSVGVGLAGIQETQYF
v_gene: TRBV25-1; j_gene: TRBJ1-3; abundance: .; d_gene: .; CDR3nt: TGTGCCAGCAGTGAACATTTTGGAAACACCATATATTTT; CDR3aa: CASSEHFGNTIYF
v_gene: TRBV6-1; j_gene: TRBJ1-5; abundance: .; d_gene: TRBD1; CDR3nt: TGTGCCAGCAGTGAATCATTATGGGGAACAGGGGCGACGAATCAGCCCCAGCATTTT; CDR3aa: CASSESLWGTGATNQPQHF
v_gene: TRBV4-3; j_gene: TRBJ2-7; abundance: .; d_gene: .; CDR3nt: TGCGCCAGCAGCCATAACACCGATTCTTCCTACGAGCAGTACTTC; CDR3aa: CASSHNTDSSYEQYF
v_gene: TRBV29-1; j_gene: TRBJ2-5; abundance: few; d_gene: TRBD2; CDR3nt: TGCAGCGTTAAGCGGGAGGGAGAGACCCAGTACTTC; CDR3aa: CSVKREGETQYF
v_gene: TRBV29-1; j_gene: TRBJ2-7; abundance: .; d_gene: TRBD1; CDR3nt: TGCAGCGCCCCGACAGGGCCCCGGGGCGAGCAGTACTTC; CDR3aa: CSAPTGPRGEQYF
v_gene: TRBV30; j_gene: TRBJ1-1; abundance: few; d_gene: .; CDR3nt: TGTGCCTGGAGCGATCAGCACACTGAAGCTTTCTTT; CDR3aa: CAWSDQHTEAFF
v_gene: TRBV4-2; j_gene: TRBJ2-2; abundance: .; d_gene: TRBD2; CDR3nt: TGTGCCAGCAGCTCGTTAGCTAGCGGGAGGGCCCTCGCCGGGGAGCTGTTTTTT; CDR3aa: CASSSLASGRALAGELFF
v_gene: TRBV18; j_gene: TRBJ2-1; abundance: .; d_gene: .; CDR3nt: TGTGCCAGCTCACCACCCGACCTAGGCTCCTACAATGAGCAGTTCTTC; CDR3aa: CASSPPDLGSYNEQFF
v_gene: TRBV6-5; j_gene: TRBJ1-3; abundance: .; d_gene: .; CDR3nt: TGTGCCAGCAGCTTCGACAGGGGAAACACCATATATTTT; CDR3aa: CASSFDRGNTIYF
v_gene: TRBV15; j_gene: TRBJ2-1; abundance: few; d_gene: .; CDR3nt: TGTGCCACCAGCAGAGATCCCAGCGATGAGCAGTTCTTC; CDR3aa: CATSRDPSDEQFF
v_gene: TRBV28; j_gene: TRBJ2-7; abundance: few; d_gene: .; CDR3nt: TGTGCCAGCATCCGGGGGCGCAACTCCGAGCAGTACTTC; CDR3aa: CASIRGRNSEQYF
v_gene: TRBV28; j_gene: TRBJ2-3; abundance: .; d_gene: TRBD2; CDR3nt: TGTGCCAGCAGTTTATTGATTAGGGCTAGCGGGAGGGGGTTCAATGATCACACAGATACGCAGTATTTT; CDR3aa: CASSLLIRASGRGFNDHTDTQYF
v_gene: TRBV5-4; j_gene: TRBJ2-1; abundance: .; d_gene: .; CDR3nt: TGTGCCAGCAGCTTCACCGGGTCCTACTCCTACAATGAGCAGTTCTTC; CDR3aa: CASSFTGSYSYNEQFF
v_gene: TRBV7-2; j_gene: TRBJ1-1; abundance: .; d_gene: .; CDR3nt: TGTGCCAGCAGCTTCGGGGCAGGGATGAACACTGAAGCTTTCTTT; CDR3aa: CASSFGAGMNTEAFF
v_gene: TRBV6-5; j_gene: TRBJ2-7; abundance: .; d_gene: .; CDR3nt: TGTGCCAGCAGTTACTCCCCCAGGGGAACCTACGAGCAGTACTTC; CDR3aa: CASSYSPRGTYEQYF
v_gene: TRBV15; j_gene: TRBJ2-2; abundance: .; d_gene: .; CDR3nt: TGTGCCACCAGCAGAGAGTTAGCCACCGGGGAGCTGTTTTTT; CDR3aa: CATSRELATGELFF
v_gene: TRBV6-6; j_gene: TRBJ2-7; abundance: .; d_gene: TRBD1; CDR3nt: TGTGCCAGCAGTTATGCCCCGGGACAGGGGAGGGAGCAGTACTTC; CDR3aa: CASSYAPGQGREQYF
v_gene: TRBV7-2; j_gene: TRBJ1-3; abundance: .; d_gene: .; CDR3nt: TGTGCCAGCAGCCCAGGGCTGGCGGGAAACACCATATATTTT; CDR3aa: CASSPGLAGNTIYF
v_gene: TRBV28; j_gene: TRBJ2-3; abundance: .; d_gene: .; CDR3nt: TGTGCCAGCAGCCGTCCAGATACGCAGTATTTT; CDR3aa: CASSRPDTQYF
v_gene: TRBV11-3; j_gene: TRBJ1-2; abundance: .; d_gene: .; CDR3nt: TGTGCCAGCAGCTCTACCGACCAGGGGGGCTACACCTTC; CDR3aa: CASSSTDQGGYTF
v_gene: TRBV28; j_gene: TRBJ1-4; abundance: .; d_gene: .; CDR3nt: TGTGCCAGCAGTTTAGGGCGGTTAGCGGAAAAACTGTTTTTT; CDR3aa: CASSLGRLAEKLFF
v_gene: TRBV2; j_gene: TRBJ2-3; abundance: .; d_gene: TRBD2; CDR3nt: TGTGCCAGCAAGCGGGAGACAGTCGCAGATACGCAGTATTTT; CDR3aa: CASKRETVADTQYF
v_gene: TRBV11-2; j_gene: TRBJ2-1; abundance: .; d_gene: TRBD2; CDR3nt: TGTGCCAGCAGCTTAGGGACTAGCGGGAGACCCAACTACAATGAGCAGTTCTTC; CDR3aa: CASSLGTSGRPNYNEQFF
v_gene: TRBV7-3; j_gene: TRBJ2-1; abundance: .; d_gene: TRBD2; CDR3nt: TGTGCCAGCAGCCTCCTTCTGTCTAGCGGGAACAATGAGCAGTTCTTC; CDR3aa: CASSLLLSSGNNEQFF
v_gene: TRBV15; j_gene: TRBJ2-3; abundance: .; d_gene: .; CDR3nt: TGTGCCACCAGCCGGGACGGTCGAATCACAGATACGCAGTATTTT; CDR3aa: CATSRDGRITDTQYF
v_gene: TRBV28; j_gene: TRBJ2-1; abundance: .; d_gene: .; CDR3nt: TGTGCCAGCAGTTTGCCCCACCCGTATGAGCAGTTCTTC; CDR3aa: CASSLPHPYEQFF
v_gene: TRBV28; j_gene: TRBJ2-5; abundance: .; d_gene: TRBD1; CDR3nt: TGTGCCAGCAGCCGGACAGGGGTCCGAGAGACCCAGTACTTC; CDR3aa: CASSRTGVRETQYF